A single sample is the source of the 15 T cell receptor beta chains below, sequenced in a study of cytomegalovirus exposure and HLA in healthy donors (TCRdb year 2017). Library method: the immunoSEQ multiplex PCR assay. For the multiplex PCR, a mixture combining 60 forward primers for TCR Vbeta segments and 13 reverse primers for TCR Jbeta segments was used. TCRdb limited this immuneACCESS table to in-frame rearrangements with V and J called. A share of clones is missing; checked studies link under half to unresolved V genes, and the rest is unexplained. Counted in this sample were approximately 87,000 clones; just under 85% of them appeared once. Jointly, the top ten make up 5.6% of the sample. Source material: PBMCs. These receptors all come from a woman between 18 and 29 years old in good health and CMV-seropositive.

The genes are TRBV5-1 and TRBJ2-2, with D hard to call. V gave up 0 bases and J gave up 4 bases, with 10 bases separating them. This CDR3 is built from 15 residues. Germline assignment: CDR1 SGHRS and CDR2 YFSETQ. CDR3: CASSLDRPSTGELFF. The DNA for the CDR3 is TGCGCCAGCAGCTTGGACAGACCGTCCACCGGGGAGCTGTTTTTT.

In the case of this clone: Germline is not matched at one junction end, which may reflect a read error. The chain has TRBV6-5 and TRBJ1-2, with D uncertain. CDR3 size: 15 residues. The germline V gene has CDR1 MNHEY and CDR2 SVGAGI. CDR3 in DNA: TGTGCCAGCAGTTACTATCGGGAGGCCAACTATGGCTACCCCTTC. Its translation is CASSYYREANYGYPF.

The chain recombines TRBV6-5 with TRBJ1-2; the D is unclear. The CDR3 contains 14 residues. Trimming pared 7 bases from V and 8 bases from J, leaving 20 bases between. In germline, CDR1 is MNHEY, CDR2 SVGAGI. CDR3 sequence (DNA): TGTGCCAGCACCGGGGTTTGGAGGGAGGGCGGCTACACCTTC. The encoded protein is CASTGVWREGGYTF.

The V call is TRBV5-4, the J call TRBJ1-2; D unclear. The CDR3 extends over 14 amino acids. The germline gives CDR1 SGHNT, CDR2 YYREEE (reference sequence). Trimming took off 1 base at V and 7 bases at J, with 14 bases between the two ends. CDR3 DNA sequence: TGTGCCAGCAGCTTGACAGCTCGCAGCTCTGGCTACACCTTC. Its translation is CASSLTARSSGYTF. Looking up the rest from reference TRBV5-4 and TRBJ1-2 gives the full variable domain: ETGVTQSPTHLIKTRGQQVTLRCSSQSGHNTVSWYQQALGQGPQFIFQYYREEENGRGNFPPRFSGLQFPNYSSELNVNALELDDSALYLCASSLTARSSGYTFGSGTRLTVV.

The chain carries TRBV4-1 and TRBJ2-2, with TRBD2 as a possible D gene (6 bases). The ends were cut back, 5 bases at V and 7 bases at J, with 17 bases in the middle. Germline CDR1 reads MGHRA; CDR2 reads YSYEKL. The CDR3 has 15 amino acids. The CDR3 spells CASSYLAEGSGELFF. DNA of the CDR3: TGCGCCAGCAGCTACTTAGCGGAGGGGAGCGGGGAGCTGTTTTTT.

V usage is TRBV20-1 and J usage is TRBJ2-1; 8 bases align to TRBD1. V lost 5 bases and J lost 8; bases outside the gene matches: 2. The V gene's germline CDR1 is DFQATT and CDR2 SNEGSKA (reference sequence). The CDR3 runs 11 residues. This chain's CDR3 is CSAAGGYEQFF. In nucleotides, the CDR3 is TGCAGTGCTGCAGGGGGCTATGAGCAGTTCTTC.

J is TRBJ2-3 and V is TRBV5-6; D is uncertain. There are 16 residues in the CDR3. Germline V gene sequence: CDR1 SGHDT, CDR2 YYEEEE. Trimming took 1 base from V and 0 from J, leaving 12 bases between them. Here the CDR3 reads CASSLTFLTSTDTQYF. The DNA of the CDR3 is TGTGCCAGCAGCTTGACTTTTTTAACTAGCACAGATACGCAGTATTTT.

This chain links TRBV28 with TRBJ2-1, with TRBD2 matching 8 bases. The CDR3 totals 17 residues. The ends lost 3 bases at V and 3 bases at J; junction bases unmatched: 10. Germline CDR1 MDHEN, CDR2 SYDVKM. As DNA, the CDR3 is TGTGCCAGCAGTTTCCCCCTCAGCGGGAGTATCTACAATGAGCAGTTCTTC. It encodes CASSFPLSGSIYNEQFF.

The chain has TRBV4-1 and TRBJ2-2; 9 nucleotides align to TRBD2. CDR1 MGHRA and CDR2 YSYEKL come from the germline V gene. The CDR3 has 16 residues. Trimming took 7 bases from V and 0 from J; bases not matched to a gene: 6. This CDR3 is CASKGGGGANTGELFF. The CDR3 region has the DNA TGCGCCAGCAAGGGTGGCGGGGGGGCGAACACCGGGGAGCTGTTTTTT.

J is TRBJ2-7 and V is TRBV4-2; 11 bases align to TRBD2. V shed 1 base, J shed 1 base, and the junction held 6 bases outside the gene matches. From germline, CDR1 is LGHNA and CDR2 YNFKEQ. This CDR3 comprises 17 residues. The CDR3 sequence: CASSQGGGLAASYEQYF. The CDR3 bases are TGTGCCAGCAGCCAAGGAGGGGGACTAGCGGCGTCCTACGAGCAGTACTTC.

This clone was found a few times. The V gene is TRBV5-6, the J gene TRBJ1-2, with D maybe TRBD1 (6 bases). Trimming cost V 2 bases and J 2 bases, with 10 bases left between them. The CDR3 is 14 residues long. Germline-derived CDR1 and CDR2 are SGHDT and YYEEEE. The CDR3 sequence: CASSFNDRNYGYTF. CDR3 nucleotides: TGTGCCAGCAGCTTCAACGACAGGAACTATGGCTACACCTTC.

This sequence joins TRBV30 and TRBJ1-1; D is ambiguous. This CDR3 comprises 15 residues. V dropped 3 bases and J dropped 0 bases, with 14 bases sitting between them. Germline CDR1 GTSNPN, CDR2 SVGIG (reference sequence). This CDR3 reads CAWRSGQIMNTEAFF. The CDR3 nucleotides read TGTGCCTGGAGGAGCGGGCAGATAATGAACACTGAAGCTTTCTTT.

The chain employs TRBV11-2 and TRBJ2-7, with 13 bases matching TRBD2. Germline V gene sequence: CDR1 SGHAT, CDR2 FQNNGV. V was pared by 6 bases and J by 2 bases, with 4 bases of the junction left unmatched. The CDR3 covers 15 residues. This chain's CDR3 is CASRNGTSGTYEQYF. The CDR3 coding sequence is TGTGCCAGCAGGAACGGGACTAGCGGGACCTACGAGCAGTACTTC.

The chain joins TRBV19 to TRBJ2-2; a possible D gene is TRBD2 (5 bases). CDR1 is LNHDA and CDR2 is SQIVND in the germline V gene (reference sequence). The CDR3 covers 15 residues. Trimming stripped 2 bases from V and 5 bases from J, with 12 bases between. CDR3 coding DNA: TGTGCCAGTAGTATATATTCCGGGGATACCGGGGAGCTGTTTTTT. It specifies CASSIYSGDTGELFF.

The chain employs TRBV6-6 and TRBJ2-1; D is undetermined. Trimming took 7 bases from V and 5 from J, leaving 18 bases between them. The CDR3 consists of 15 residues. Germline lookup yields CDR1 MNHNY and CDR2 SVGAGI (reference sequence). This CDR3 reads CASIGIARLDNEQFF. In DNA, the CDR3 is TGTGCCAGCATTGGCATTGCCCGCCTAGACAATGAGCAGTTCTTC.